Shown below are 22 T cell receptor beta chains from a single sample sequenced in a study of early T cells in non-severe SARS-CoV-2 infection. One entry per CDR3 protein, called by TCRdb with MiXCR from the 5' RACE reads. Of 65,000 to 90,000 distinct CDR3 sequences detected, 10% to 15% appear once; the ten largest clones hold less than 8.5%. The sequencing sample was made of whole blood. These receptors were obtained from an adult who was a healthcare worker with PCR-confirmed SARS-CoV-2 infection or an uninfected control (not recorded which).

This clonotype was counted between two and nine times. The chain couples TRBV4-3 to TRBJ2-3; D tentatively reads TRBD1 or TRBD2 (5 bases each). The CDR3 extends over 16 amino acids. V dropped 0 bases and J dropped 1 base, with 11 bases sitting between them. The germline CDR1 and CDR2 sequences are LGHNA and YSLEER. CDR3 amino acids: CASSQDYGTRTDTQYF. The CDR3 nucleotides read TGCGCCAGCAGCCAAGATTACGGGACGCGCACAGATACGCAGTATTTT.

This clonotype was detected only once. V is TRBV5-1 and J is TRBJ2-1, with TRBD2 matching over 8 bases. The germline V gene encodes CDR1 SGHRS and CDR2 YFSETQ. J lost 2 bases, V lost 7 bases, and 2 bases had no gene match. The CDR3 extends over 13 amino acids. The CDR3 nucleotides are TGCGCCAGCTGTAGCGGGACCTACAATGAGCAGTTCTTC. It specifies CASCSGTYNEQFF.

The rearrangement links TRBV7-2 to TRBJ2-1; D gene uncertain. Trimming took off 5 bases at V and 7 bases at J, with 15 bases between the two ends. Germline assignment: CDR1 SGHTA and CDR2 FQGNSA. There are 14 residues in the CDR3. CDR3 DNA sequence: TGTGCCAGCAGCCCCGAGGTCCATTTGAATGAGCAGTTCTTC. Protein: CASSPEVHLNEQFF.

This clonotype was detected only a few times. For the CDR3, the DNA is TGTGCCAGCAGCCACCGCGTAAGCACAGATACGCAGTATTTT. Protein: CASSHRVSTDTQYF. The chain carries TRBV7-9 and TRBJ2-3; unclear D gene. Trimming took off 5 bases at V and 0 bases at J, with 9 bases between the two ends. The CDR3 totals 14 residues. CDR1 is SEHNR, CDR2 FQNEAQ, per germline (reference sequence).

The chain has TRBV5-4 and TRBJ1-1, with 7 bases that match TRBD1. There are 16 residues in the CDR3. V shed 9 bases and J 5 bases; nucleotides not matched to a gene: 19. Per the germline V gene, CDR1 is SGHNT and CDR2 is YYREEE (reference sequence). CDR3 DNA: TGTGCCATACTAACCTCGATAGGGGGCGCAGAGACTGAAGCTTTCTTT. Amino acid sequence: CAILTSIGGAETEAFF.

The gene calls are TRBV27 and TRBJ1-6; TRBD1 is a possible D gene (5 bases). The V end was cut by 7 bases, the J end by 9 bases, with 13 bases between. CDR1 and CDR2 from the germline V gene are MNHEY and SMNVEV (reference sequence). The CDR3 is 13 amino acids. This chain's CDR3 is CASNVDRGSPLHF. DNA of the CDR3: TGTGCCAGCAACGTGGATAGGGGTTCACCCCTCCACTTT.

This clonotype was seen many times. This chain connects TRBV7-2 to TRBJ2-3; D is undetermined. The germline V gene encodes CDR1 SGHTA and CDR2 FQGNSA. The CDR3 has 15 residues. The ends were cut back, 3 bases at V and 6 bases at J, with 16 bases in the middle. CDR3 sequence reads: CASSFSPGLGDTQYF. CDR3 bases: TGTGCCAGCAGCTTCTCCCCCGGGCTGGGGGATACGCAGTATTTT. Combining the CDR3 with reference TRBV7-2 and TRBJ2-3 gives the whole variable domain GAGVSQSPSNKVTEKGKDVELRCDPISGHTALYWYRQSLGQGLEFLIYFQGNSAPDKSGLPSDRFSAERTGGSVSTLTIQRTQQEDSAVYLCASSFSPGLGDTQYFGPGTRLTVL.

The chain joins TRBV12-3 or TRBV12-4 to TRBJ2-1; D gene ambiguous. This CDR3 contains 10 residues. V was clipped by 6 bases and J by 9 bases, with 6 bases between them. CDR3 in amino acids: CASSRGEQFF. Here the CDR3 DNA reads TGTGCCAGCAGCAGAGGTGAGCAGTTCTTC.

This clonotype came up many times. This chain links TRBV29-1 with TRBJ1-1, with a possible D match to TRBD1 (5 bases). The CDR3 consists of 14 residues. Germline values: CDR1 SQVTM, CDR2 ANQGSEA. The V gene lost 0 bases and the J gene lost 5 bases, with 13 bases spanning the gap. The CDR3: CSVEDGDVATEAFF. DNA of the CDR3: TGCAGCGTTGAAGATGGGGACGTCGCAACTGAAGCTTTCTTT.

This clonotype has just a few counts. The V gene is TRBV15, the J gene TRBJ2-7; D not certain. The CDR3 covers 13 residues. V lost 0 bases to trimming and J lost 1 base, with 4 bases between them. CDR1 and CDR2 (germline): LNHNV, YYDKDF (reference sequence). CDR3 nucleotide sequence: TGTGCCACCAGCAGAGATCTTTCCTACGAGCAGTACTTC. Its translation: CATSRDLSYEQYF.

The chain links TRBV24-1 to TRBJ1-2, with D perhaps matching TRBD1 (5 bases). Germline CDR1 reads KGHDR; CDR2 reads SFDVKD. The ends were cut back, 6 bases at V and 5 bases at J, with 12 bases in the middle. This CDR3 is 13 amino acids long. The DNA for the CDR3 is TGTGCCACCAGTACCGGGACGTTATATGGCTACACCTTC. Encoded protein: CATSTGTLYGYTF.

The sample holds a few counts of this clonotype. The V call is TRBV5-6, the J call TRBJ2-5; 10 positions match TRBD2. With V trimmed by 3 bases and J by 4 bases, 6 bases remained unmatched. The CDR3 runs to 15 residues. Germline-derived CDR1 and CDR2 are SGHDT and YYEEEE. CDR3 nucleotide sequence: TGTGCCAGCAGCTCCCTAGCGGGAGAACGAGAGACCCAGTACTTC. Translating gives CASSSLAGERETQYF.

This clonotype showed up many times. The chain joins TRBV9 to TRBJ2-3, with 8 bases aligning to TRBD2. Germline V lookup: CDR1 SGDLS, CDR2 YYNGEE. J was trimmed by 1 base and V by 0 bases; bases with no gene match: 10. The CDR3 runs 18 residues. In nucleotides, the CDR3 is TGTGCCAGCAGCGTAGAAGGAATAGCGGGATTCGGCACAGATACGCAGTATTTT. It specifies CASSVEGIAGFGTDTQYF.

The sample holds many counts of this clonotype. V gene TRBV7-2 combines with J gene TRBJ2-1; D possibly corresponds to TRBD2 (6 bases). The CDR3 has 15 amino acids. V lost 1 base to trimming and J lost 6 bases, with 13 bases between them. From germline, CDR1 is SGHTA and CDR2 FQGNSA. Here the CDR3 reads CASSLGLLGLNEQFF. CDR3 coding DNA: TGTGCCAGCAGCTTAGGGCTACTGGGACTCAATGAGCAGTTCTTC.

The rearrangement joins TRBV24-1 to TRBJ2-3, with D unresolved. This CDR3 has 15 amino acids. The V end lost 4 bases, the J end lost 3 bases, and 13 bases lay between the germline ends. Germline V gives CDR1 KGHDR, CDR2 SFDVKD. In DNA form, the CDR3 reads TGTGCCACCAGTGACCCCGGTCCCGGGACAGATACGCAGTATTTT. Amino acids: CATSDPGPGTDTQYF.

This clonotype was seen ten or more times. V is TRBV11-2 and J is TRBJ2-7; the match to TRBD2 covers 13 bases. The CDR3 contains 16 residues. Trimming cost V 3 bases and J 2 bases; bases outside gene matches: 4. CDR1 is SGHAT and CDR2 is FQNNGV in the germline V gene. In DNA, the CDR3 is TGTGCCAGCAGCTTTGGACTAGCGGGAGAAACCTACGAGCAGTACTTC. Its translation: CASSFGLAGETYEQYF.

This clonotype has a handful of counts. The chain uses TRBV6-4 and TRBJ1-2, with D possibly TRBD1 on 6 matching bases. The CDR3 is made up of 14 amino acids. Deletions cut 4 bases from V and 7 bases from J, with 16 bases between. Germline CDR1 is MRHNA and CDR2 is SNTAGT. This CDR3 reads CASSVDPTGTGYTF. The CDR3 region has the DNA TGTGCCAGCAGTGTCGACCCGACAGGCACTGGCTACACCTTC.

This clonotype was seen many times. The rearrangement links TRBV27 to TRBJ1-2, with TRBD1 matching 7 bases. With V trimmed by 7 bases and J by 3 bases, 11 bases remained unmatched. Germline values: CDR1 MNHEY, CDR2 SMNVEV (reference sequence). The CDR3 sequence is 15 residues long. The CDR3 nucleotides are TGTGCCAGCACGAGAGCCGGGACAGAGTACTATGGCTACACCTTC. It specifies CASTRAGTEYYGYTF.

The CDR3 DNA reads TGTGCCAGCAGCCCAGACCTGGGACAGAATTACTATGGCTACACCTTC. The encoded protein is CASSPDLGQNYYGYTF. The genes are TRBV6-4 and TRBJ1-2; 7 bases align to TRBD1. With V trimmed by 6 bases and J by 3 bases, 13 bases remained unmatched. Germline assignment: CDR1 MRHNA and CDR2 SNTAGT. The CDR3 is 16 amino acids.

This clonotype occurred many times. This chain connects TRBV9 to TRBJ1-4, with D uncertain. Trimming pared 4 bases from V and 0 bases from J, leaving 7 bases between. The CDR3 contains 14 residues. In germline, CDR1 is SGDLS, CDR2 YYNGEE. The CDR3 protein is CASSMDPTNEKLFF. For the CDR3, the DNA is TGTGCCAGCAGCATGGATCCAACTAATGAAAAACTGTTTTTT. The variable domain in full, completed from reference TRBV9 and TRBJ1-4, reads DSGVTQTPKHLITATGQRVTLRCSPRSGDLSVYWYQQSLDQGLQFLIQYYNGEERAKGNILERFSAQQFPDLHSELNLSSLELGDSALYFCASSMDPTNEKLFFGSGTQLSVL.

The gene calls are TRBV12-3 or TRBV12-4 and TRBJ2-5; the match to TRBD2 covers 7 bases. The CDR3 has 14 amino acids. V shed 10 bases and J 5 bases; nucleotides not matched to a gene: 13. The CDR3 protein is CATSGTLSSETQYF. CDR3 in DNA: TGTGCCACAAGCGGGACCCTGTCATCGGAGACCCAGTACTTC.

J is TRBJ2-1 and V is TRBV7-2; D may be TRBD1 (5 bases). In germline, CDR1 is SGHTA, CDR2 FQGNSA. V lost 0 bases, J lost 14 bases, and 11 bases lay in between. CDR3 size: 12 residues. DNA of the CDR3: TGTGCCAGCAGCTTAGCGTGGGGCTCTGAGTTCTTC. This gives the protein CASSLAWGSEFF.